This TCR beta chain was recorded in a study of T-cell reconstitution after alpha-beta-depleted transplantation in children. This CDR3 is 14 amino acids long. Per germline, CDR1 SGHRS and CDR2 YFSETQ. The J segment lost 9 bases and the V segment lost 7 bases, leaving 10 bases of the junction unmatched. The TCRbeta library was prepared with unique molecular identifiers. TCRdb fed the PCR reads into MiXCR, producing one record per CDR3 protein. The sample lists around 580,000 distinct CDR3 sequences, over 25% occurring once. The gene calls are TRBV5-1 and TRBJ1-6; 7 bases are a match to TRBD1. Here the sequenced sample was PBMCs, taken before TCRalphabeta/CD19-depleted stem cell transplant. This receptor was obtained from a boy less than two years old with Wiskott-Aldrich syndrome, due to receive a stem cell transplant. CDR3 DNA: TGCGCCAGCTCTTCCGAAGACAGGGCTTCACCCCTCCACTTT. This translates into CASSSEDRASPLHF.